This is a list of T cell receptor beta chains from one sample in a study of a mutant IDH1 vaccine in newly diagnosed glioma. Their target antigens are unknown. The data were produced by immunoSEQ multiplex PCR, yet TCRdb's version contains in-frame clones alone and is incomplete. The sample lists about 27,000 clones; around three quarters were seen once. The specimen comprised PBMCs, sampled from a glioma patient whose treatment included an IDH1 peptide vaccine. The receptor set was obtained from a man aged 50-60 years with glioma. Each CDR3 is given with its conserved first and last residue. D genes are given only for firm matches. Part of the rows lack a size; the others show once, few, many or a class for expanded clones.

>.|TRBV25-1|.|TRBJ2-1
TGTGCCAGCAGTGATGGGGCCTACAATGAGCAGTTCTTC
CASSDGAYNEQFF
>.|TRBV28|.|TRBJ1-5
TGTGCCAGCAGTTTCGCAGGGATGGGGGCAATGAGCAATCAGCCCCAGCATTTT
CASSFAGMGAMSNQPQHF
>.|TRBV5-1|.|TRBJ1-2
TGCGCCAGCAGACCCGGACAGTACTATGGCTACACCTTC
CASRPGQYYGYTF
>.|TRBV7-8|TRBD1|TRBJ1-2
TGTGCCAGCAGCTTAACAGGGGATTATGGCTACACCTTC
CASSLTGDYGYTF
>.|TRBV11-3|.|TRBJ2-7
TGTGCCAGCAGCTTCTCCCCCATGGAGGGCTACGAGCAGTACTTC
CASSFSPMEGYEQYF
>once|TRBV4-3|.|TRBJ2-7
TGCGCCAGCAGCCAAGAGGGGGGAAGTGGGTACGAGCAGTACTTC
CASSQEGGSGYEQYF
>.|TRBV29-1|.|TRBJ1-6
TGCAGCGTGGGGTCGGACACTAATTCACCCCTCCACTTT
CSVGSDTNSPLHF
>.|TRBV7-9|TRBD1|TRBJ2-7
TGTGCCAGCAGCTTAGGGGCAGGGGGCCACGAGCAGTACTTC
CASSLGAGGHEQYF
>once|TRBV5-1|.|TRBJ2-3
TGCGCCAGCAGCTTGGGAGATACGCAGTATTTT
CASSLGDTQYF
>.|TRBV20-1|.|TRBJ1-1
TGCAGTGCTAGAGCGACAGAGGAAGCTTTCTTT
CSARATEEAFF
>.|TRBV2|.|TRBJ1-3
TGTGCCAGCAGGGGGGATGGAGGGAGTGGAAACACCATATATTTT
CASRGDGGSGNTIYF
>.|TRBV4-1|.|TRBJ2-2
TGCGCCAGCAGCCACCCTCGGACTCCTTCTGCCGGGGAGCTGTTTTTT
CASSHPRTPSAGELFF
>.|TRBV5-6|.|TRBJ2-3
TGTGCCAGCAGCTTGGGGCCAAAGGATACGCAGTATTTT
CASSLGPKDTQYF
>.|TRBV5-1|TRBD1|TRBJ1-5
TGCGCCAGCGACCGAGGGGGCCGGCAGCCCCAGCATTTT
CASDRGGRQPQHF